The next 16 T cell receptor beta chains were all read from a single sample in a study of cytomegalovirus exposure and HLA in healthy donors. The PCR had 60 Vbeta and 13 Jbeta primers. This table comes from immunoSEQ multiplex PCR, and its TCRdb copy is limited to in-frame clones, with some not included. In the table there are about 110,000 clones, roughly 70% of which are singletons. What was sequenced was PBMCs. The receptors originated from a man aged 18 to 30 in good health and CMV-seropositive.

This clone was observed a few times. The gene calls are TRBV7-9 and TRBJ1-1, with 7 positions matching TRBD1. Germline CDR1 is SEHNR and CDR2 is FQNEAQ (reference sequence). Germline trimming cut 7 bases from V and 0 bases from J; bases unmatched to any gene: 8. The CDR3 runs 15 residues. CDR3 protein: CASNNRGQMNTEAFF. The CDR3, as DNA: TGTGCCAGCAATAATAGGGGACAGATGAACACTGAAGCTTTCTTT.

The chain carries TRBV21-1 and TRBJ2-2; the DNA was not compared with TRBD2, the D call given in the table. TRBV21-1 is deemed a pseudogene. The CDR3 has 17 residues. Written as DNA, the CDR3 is TGTGCCAGCAGCAAAGGACCCCTTGGGGGGTTCACCGGGGAGCTGTTTTTT. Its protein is CASSKGPLGGFTGELFF.

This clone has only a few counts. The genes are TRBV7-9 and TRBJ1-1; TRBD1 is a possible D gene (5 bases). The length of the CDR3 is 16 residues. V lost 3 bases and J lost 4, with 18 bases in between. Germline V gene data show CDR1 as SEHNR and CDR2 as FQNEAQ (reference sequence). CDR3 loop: CASSFSPSDSRTEAFF. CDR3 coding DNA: TGTGCCAGCAGCTTCTCGCCTTCCGACAGTCGCACTGAAGCTTTCTTT.

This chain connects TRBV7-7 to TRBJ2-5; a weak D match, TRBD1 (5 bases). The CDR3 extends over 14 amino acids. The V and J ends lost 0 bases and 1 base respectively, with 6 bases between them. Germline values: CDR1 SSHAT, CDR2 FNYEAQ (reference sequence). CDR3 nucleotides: TGTGCCAGCAGCTTAGCACAGGCCCAAGAGACCCAGTACTTC. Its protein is CASSLAQAQETQYF. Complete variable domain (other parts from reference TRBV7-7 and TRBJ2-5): GAGVSQSPRYKVTKRGQDVTLRCDPISSHATLYWYQQALGQGPEFLTYFNYEAQPDKSGLPSDRFSAERPEGSISTLTIQRTEQRDSAMYRCASSLAQAQETQYFGPGTRLLVL.

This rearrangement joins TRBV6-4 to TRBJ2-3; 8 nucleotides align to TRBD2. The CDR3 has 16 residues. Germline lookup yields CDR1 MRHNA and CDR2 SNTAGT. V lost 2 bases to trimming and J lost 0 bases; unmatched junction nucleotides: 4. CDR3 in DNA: TGTGCCAGCAGTGACATGGCGGGGGGCAGCACAGATACGCAGTATTTT. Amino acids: CASSDMAGGSTDTQYF.

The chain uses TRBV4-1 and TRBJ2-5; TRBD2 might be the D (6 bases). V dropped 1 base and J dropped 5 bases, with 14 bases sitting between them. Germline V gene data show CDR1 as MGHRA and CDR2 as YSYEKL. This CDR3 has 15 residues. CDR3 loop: CASSQGFGGTETQYF. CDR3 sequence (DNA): TGCGCCAGCAGCCAAGGTTTCGGGGGAACGGAGACCCAGTACTTC.

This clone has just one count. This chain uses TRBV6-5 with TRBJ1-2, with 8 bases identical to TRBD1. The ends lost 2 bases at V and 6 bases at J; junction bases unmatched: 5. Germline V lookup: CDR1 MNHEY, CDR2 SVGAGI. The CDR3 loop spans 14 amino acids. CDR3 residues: CASSYTGGGNGYTF. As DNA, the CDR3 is TGTGCCAGCAGTTACACAGGGGGGGGGAATGGCTACACCTTC.

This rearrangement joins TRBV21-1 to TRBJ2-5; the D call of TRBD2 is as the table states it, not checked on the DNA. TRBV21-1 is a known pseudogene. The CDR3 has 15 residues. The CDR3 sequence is CASSYRWGRKETQYF. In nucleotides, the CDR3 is TGTGCCAGCAGCTACCGGTGGGGGAGGAAAGAGACCCAGTACTTC.

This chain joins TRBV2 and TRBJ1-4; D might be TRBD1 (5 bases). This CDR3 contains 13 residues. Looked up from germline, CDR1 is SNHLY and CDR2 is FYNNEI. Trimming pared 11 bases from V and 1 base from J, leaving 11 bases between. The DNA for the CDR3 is TGTGCCTCCTCGGGGGGAACTAATGAAAAACTGTTTTTT. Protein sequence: CASSGGTNEKLFF.

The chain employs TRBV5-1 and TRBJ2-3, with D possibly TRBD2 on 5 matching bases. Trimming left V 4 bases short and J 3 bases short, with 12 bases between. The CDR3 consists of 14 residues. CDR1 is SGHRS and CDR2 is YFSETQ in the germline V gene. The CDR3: CASSRTGGTDTQYF. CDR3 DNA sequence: TGCGCCAGCAGCCGGACTGGAGGAACAGATACGCAGTATTTT.

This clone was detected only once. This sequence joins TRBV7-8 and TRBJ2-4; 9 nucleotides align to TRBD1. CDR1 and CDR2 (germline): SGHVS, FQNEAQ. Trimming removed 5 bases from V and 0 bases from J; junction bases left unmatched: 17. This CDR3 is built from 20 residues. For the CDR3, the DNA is TGTGCCAGCAGCAGCTACTTTAGACAGGGGGTGGCTTTAGCCAAAAACATTCAGTACTTC. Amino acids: CASSSYFRQGVALAKNIQYF.

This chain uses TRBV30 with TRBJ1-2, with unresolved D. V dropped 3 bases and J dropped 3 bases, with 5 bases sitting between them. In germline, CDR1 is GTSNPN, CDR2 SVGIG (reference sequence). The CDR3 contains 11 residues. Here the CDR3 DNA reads TGTGCCTGGAGGCAGGACTATGGCTACACCTTC. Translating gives CAWRQDYGYTF. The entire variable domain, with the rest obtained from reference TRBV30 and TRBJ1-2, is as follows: SQTIHQWPATLVQPVGSPLSLECTVEGTSNPNLYWYRQAAGRGLQLLFYSVGIGQISSEVPQNLSASRPQDRQFILSSKKLLLSDSGFYLCAWRQDYGYTFGSGTRLTVV.

This CDR3 is CASRNGGLETQYF. The CDR3 coding sequence is TGTGCCAGCAGAAACGGGGGATTGGAGACCCAGTACTTC. The chain couples TRBV6-5 to TRBJ2-5, with D maybe TRBD2 (6 bases). This CDR3 contains 13 residues. Germline lookup yields CDR1 MNHEY and CDR2 SVGAGI. Trimming took 6 bases from V and 5 from J, leaving 13 bases between them.

The CDR3: CASSAQGGETQYF. CDR3 DNA: TGTGCCAGCAGTGCACAGGGGGGCGAGACCCAGTACTTC. The chain uses TRBV28 and TRBJ2-5, with 8 positions matching TRBD1. The CDR3 has 13 amino acids. J was trimmed by 5 bases and V by 5 bases; bases with no gene match: 4. CDR1 and CDR2 (germline): MDHEN, SYDVKM.

The CDR3 coding sequence is TGTGCCAGCAACGATCACAGGGGTAGCTCACCCCTCCACTTT. Translated: CASNDHRGSSPLHF. The V call is TRBV28, the J call TRBJ1-6; TRBD1 agrees at 7 bases. The germline V gene encodes CDR1 MDHEN and CDR2 SYDVKM. The V gene end was trimmed by 7 bases and the J gene end by 10 bases; junction bases not matched to a gene: 10. This CDR3 contains 14 residues.

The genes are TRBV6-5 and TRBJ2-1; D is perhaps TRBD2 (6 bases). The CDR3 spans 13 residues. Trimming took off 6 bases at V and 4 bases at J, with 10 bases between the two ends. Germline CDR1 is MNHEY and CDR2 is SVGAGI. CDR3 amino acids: CASRGGTYNEQFF. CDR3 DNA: TGTGCCAGCAGGGGCGGGACTTACAATGAGCAGTTCTTC.